Shown below are 6 T cell receptor beta chains from a single sample sequenced in a study of blood T cell repertoires in COVID-19. Using immunoSEQ multiplex PCR, the repertoire was profiled, and TCRdb retains in-frame clones only, with some absent. The sample shows approximately 120,000 clones, 84% of them seen only once. Input material: peripheral blood. All receptors come from a human donor in a cohort sampled during active COVID-19.

This chain joins TRBV12-5 and TRBJ2-2, with D unclear. Trimming cost V 5 bases and J 6 bases, with 10 bases left between them. The CDR3 is 13 amino acids. Germline CDR1 and CDR2: LGHNT and FRNRAP. CDR3 nucleotide sequence: TGTGCTAGTGGTCCGCGTGCGGCCGGGGAGCTGTTTTTT. Translating it yields CASGPRAAGELFF. Full variable domain (rest looked up from reference TRBV12-5 and TRBJ2-2): DARVTQTPRHKVTEMGQEVTMRCQPILGHNTVFWYRQTMMQGLELLAYFRNRAPLDDSGMPKDRFSAEMPDATLATLKIQPSEPRDSAVYFCASGPRAAGELFFGEGSRLTVL.

The chain uses TRBV4-2 and TRBJ2-6; D not resolved. Trimming pared 0 bases from V and 0 bases from J, leaving 6 bases between. The CDR3 sequence is 16 residues long. Germline CDR1 is LGHNA and CDR2 is YNFKEQ. The CDR3 nucleotides read TGTGCCAGCAGCCAAGAACACGACTCTGGGGCCAACGTCCTGACTTTC. It is translated as CASSQEHDSGANVLTF.

The CDR3 coding sequence is TGTGCCTGGGAGCCGGGGGGATCACCCCTCCACTTT. Protein product: CAWEPGGSPLHF. J is TRBJ1-6 and V is TRBV30, with D perhaps TRBD1 (5 bases). The CDR3 spans 12 residues. CDR1 and CDR2 from the germline V gene are GTSNPN and SVGIG (reference sequence). V was cut by 5 bases and J by 10 bases, with 12 bases left in between.

This clone has only one observation. The rearrangement uses TRBV19 and TRBJ2-1, with 8 bases aligning to TRBD1. This CDR3 has 16 amino acids. Germline V gene lookup returns CDR1 LNHDA and CDR2 SQIVND (reference sequence). V lost 3 bases to trimming and J lost 0 bases; unmatched junction nucleotides: 4. CDR3 amino acids: CASSMQGASSYNEQFF. The DNA for the CDR3 is TGTGCCAGTAGTATGCAGGGGGCGAGCTCCTACAATGAGCAGTTCTTC.

In the case of this clone: One junction end does not reproduce the germline sequence, and a read error may be involved. The chain joins TRBV7-7 to TRBJ2-3, with TRBD2 matching over 8 bases. CDR3 length: 15 amino acids. The germline gives CDR1 SSHAT, CDR2 FNYEAQ (reference sequence). In DNA, the CDR3 is TGTGCTAGCAGCGTCGGGACTAGTGGCACAGATACGCAGTATTTT. This translates into CASSVGTSGTDTQYF.

The chain couples TRBV19 to TRBJ2-1, with 12 bases matching TRBD2. V lost 5 bases and J lost 8; bases outside the gene matches: 10. Germline lookup yields CDR1 LNHDA and CDR2 SQIVND (reference sequence). The CDR3 sequence is 16 residues long. The CDR3 sequence is CASSANLAGGLDEQFF. The CDR3 DNA is TGTGCCAGTAGTGCCAACCTAGCGGGGGGGCTCGATGAGCAGTTCTTC.